Shown below are 18 T cell receptor beta chains from a single sample sequenced in a study of Ad26.COV2.S vaccination and SARS-CoV-2 variants. The treatment denotes: about 20 received Ad26.COV2.S at low or high dose, single or two shots; 5 received placebo; per-sample allocation not given. It was on day 63 after the first vaccine or placebo injection that samples were taken. The repertoire was sequenced with immunoSEQ multiplex PCR; TCRdb's copy has only in-frame clones and lacks some. The sample lists over 450,000 clones; approximately 90% were seen once. Sequencing used peripheral blood, obtained in a trial of Ad26.COV2.S vaccine versus placebo. Every receptor here comes from a person between 18 and 65 years old who received the Ad26.COV2.S COVID-19 vaccine or a placebo.

The rearrangement uses TRBV2 and TRBJ1-6, with D hard to call. The CDR3 totals 14 residues. V lost 7 bases, J lost 7 bases, and 14 bases lay in between. Germline-derived CDR1 and CDR2 are SNHLY and FYNNEI. CDR3 region: CASTPDGINSPLHF. Here the CDR3 DNA reads TGTGCCAGCACACCGGACGGAATCAATTCACCCCTCCACTTT.

This clone was seen just once. The rearrangement links TRBV19 to TRBJ1-1; TRBD1 agrees at 10 bases. This CDR3 contains 15 residues. Germline CDR1 and CDR2: LNHDA and SQIVND (reference sequence). Losses at the gene ends were 7 bases for V and 8 bases for J; bases not matched to a gene: 13. The CDR3 here is CASIWAGTGAHEAFF. The CDR3 DNA reads TGTGCCAGTATATGGGCCGGGACAGGGGCTCACGAAGCTTTCTTT. Combining the CDR3 with reference TRBV19 and TRBJ1-1 gives the whole variable domain DGGITQSPKYLFRKEGQNVTLSCEQNLNHDAMYWYRQDPGQGLRLIYYSQIVNDFQKGDIAEGYSVSREKKESFPLTVTSAQKNPTAFYLCASIWAGTGAHEAFFGQGTRLTVV.

The V and J genes are TRBV28 and TRBJ2-7; D ambiguous. The germline V gene encodes CDR1 MDHEN and CDR2 SYDVKM. Between the trimmed V and J ends, which lost 4 bases and 4 bases, there was a span of 11 bases. CDR3 length equals 13 residues. CDR3 region: CASSYLNLYEQYF. CDR3 DNA sequence: TGTGCCAGCAGTTACCTAAACCTTTACGAGCAGTACTTC.

This rearrangement joins TRBV5-8 to TRBJ1-1; TRBD1 matches at 10 bases. This CDR3 region has 16 residues. Germline V gives CDR1 SGHTS, CDR2 YDEGEE. The J segment lost 10 bases and the V segment lost 4 bases, leaving 16 bases of the junction unmatched. The CDR3 nucleotides read TGTGCCAGCAGCCACAGACAGGGGGCCGAGAGTTTAGGAGCTTTCTTT. This encodes CASSHRQGAESLGAFF.

This chain links TRBV4-1 with TRBJ1-2; the D gene is possibly TRBD1 (5 bases). The V end was cut by 4 bases, the J end by 6 bases, with 12 bases between. The V gene's germline CDR1 is MGHRA and CDR2 YSYEKL. The CDR3 spans 13 residues. The DNA of the CDR3 is TGCGCCAGCAGCCTAGGGACTGCGGATGGCTACACCTTC. It specifies CASSLGTADGYTF.

The chain uses TRBV5-1 and TRBJ1-1, with 11 bases fitting TRBD1. The CDR3 contains 15 residues. CDR1 and CDR2 (germline): SGHRS, YFSETQ. After removal of 4 bases from V and 3 bases from J, the junction contained 5 bases not matched to a gene. The CDR3 reads CASSPGQGAYTEAFF. The CDR3 coding sequence is TGCGCCAGCAGCCCCGGACAGGGGGCATACACTGAAGCTTTCTTT.

This clone was found once. V gene TRBV9 combines with J gene TRBJ1-2, with D unresolved. V lost 2 bases and J 4 bases, leaving 9 bases between the germline ends. CDR1 is SGDLS and CDR2 is YYNGEE in the germline V gene. The CDR3 extends over 13 amino acids. In nucleotides, the CDR3 is TGTGCCAGCAGCGTTTCGAACTCCTATGGCTACACCTTC. This codes for CASSVSNSYGYTF.

The V call is TRBV7-9, the J call TRBJ2-5, with TRBD1 matching over 7 bases. The V segment lost 1 base and the J segment 7 bases; nucleotides outside the gene matches: 6. Germline V gene sequence: CDR1 SEHNR, CDR2 FQNEAQ (reference sequence). The CDR3 covers 14 residues. The CDR3: CASSLVQGLRTQYF. The CDR3 nucleotides are TGTGCCAGCAGCTTAGTACAGGGGCTTAGGACCCAGTACTTC.

The chain recombines TRBV7-9 with TRBJ1-2, with TRBD1 as a possible D gene (5 bases). The germline V gene has CDR1 SEHNR and CDR2 FQNEAQ (reference sequence). V was trimmed by 5 bases and J by 8 bases, leaving 21 bases between them. This CDR3 spans 15 amino acids. CDR3 loop: CASSPSSYFRGGYTF. DNA for the CDR3: TGTGCCAGCAGCCCAAGTTCGTATTTTAGGGGCGGCTACACCTTC.

The rearrangement uses TRBV28 and TRBJ2-4, with unresolved D. CDR1 and CDR2 (germline): MDHEN, SYDVKM. Trimming left V 2 bases short and J 1 base short, with 6 bases between. The CDR3 has 14 amino acids. This CDR3 is CASSLRQAKNIQYF. In DNA form, the CDR3 reads TGTGCCAGCAGTTTACGCCAGGCCAAAAACATTCAGTACTTC.

This chain connects TRBV20-1 to TRBJ2-3, with D possibly being TRBD2 (6 bases). Germline V CDR1 and CDR2: DFQATT, SNEGSKA (reference sequence). The length of the CDR3 is 18 residues. The germline V and J ends were trimmed by 3 bases and 2 bases, with 24 bases remaining between them. The CDR3 sequence: CSASSNPGTPLLTDTQYF. Written as DNA, the CDR3 is TGCAGTGCTAGTTCAAATCCGGGGACTCCCCTTCTCACAGATACGCAGTATTTT.

The chain recombines TRBV12-3 or TRBV12-4 with TRBJ2-7; no definite D call. Between the trimmed V and J ends, which lost 0 bases and 3 bases, there was a span of 6 bases. CDR3 length: 13 amino acids. CDR3 nucleotides: TGTGCCAGCAGTTTAGCGCCGTACTACGAGCAGTACTTC. Encoded protein: CASSLAPYYEQYF.

The rearrangement links TRBV18 to TRBJ1-1; D gene unclear. CDR3 size: 14 residues. Per germline, CDR1 KGHSH and CDR2 LQKENI. V was cut by 2 bases and J by 1 base, with 8 bases left in between. Written as DNA, the CDR3 is TGTGCCAGCTCACCAAGGGCAGCGAACACTGAAGCTTTCTTT. Translated, it gives CASSPRAANTEAFF.

The chain recombines TRBV3-1 (or the pseudogene TRBV3-2) with TRBJ1-5, with D uncertain. The CDR3 contains 13 residues. The germline CDR1 and CDR2 sequences are LGHDT and YNNKEL (reference sequence). V lost 4 bases to trimming and J lost 0 bases, with 4 bases between them. The CDR3 DNA reads as TGTGCCAGCAGCCTCTATAGCAATCAGCCCCAGCATTTT. Translation gives CASSLYSNQPQHF.

The V call is TRBV28, the J call TRBJ1-1; possible D gene TRBD1, 6 bases. Germline CDR1 MDHEN, CDR2 SYDVKM. V gave up 2 bases and J gave up 0 bases, with 10 bases separating them. CDR3 length: 15 residues. The CDR3 reads CASSLRGGLNTEAFF. The CDR3 bases are TGTGCCAGCAGTTTAAGGGGGGGCCTGAACACTGAAGCTTTCTTT.

This chain joins TRBV28 and TRBJ2-7; TRBD1 matches 10 bases. Losses at the gene ends were 6 bases for V and 5 bases for J; bases not matched to a gene: 16. The CDR3 covers 17 residues. CDR1 and CDR2 (germline): MDHEN, SYDVKM. Written as DNA, the CDR3 is TGTGCCAGCAGCCGCGTAGAAGTCCGGGACAGGGGACACGAGCAGTACTTC. Its protein product is CASSRVEVRDRGHEQYF.

In regard to this clone: This sample also contains other DNA sequences that code for the same CDR3. The gene calls are TRBV3-1 (or the pseudogene TRBV3-2) and TRBJ1-6, with D hard to call. Germline V CDR1 and CDR2: LGHDT, YNNKEL (reference sequence). CDR3 length: 14 residues. V was clipped by 1 base and J by 6 bases, with 7 bases between them. The CDR3 is CASSQVQTNSPLHF. CDR3 DNA sequence: TGTGCCAGCAGCCAAGTGCAGACTAATTCACCCCTCCACTTT.

The rearrangement uses TRBV23-1 and TRBJ1-4; D not resolved. TRBV23-1 is assigned to the ORF class and has an uncertain function. Trimming removed 4 bases at V and 4 bases at J, with 19 bases between. CDR3 length equals 17 residues. The CDR3 sequence is CASSPGRPQGYNEKLFF. CDR3 in DNA: TGCGCCAGCAGTCCTGGGAGGCCCCAAGGGTATAATGAAAAACTGTTTTTT.